The subject of this entry is one T cell receptor beta chain. The antigen it recognizes is unknown. No much larger clone exists at a distance of one base, and base qualities are not known. The time point label of this sample denotes: cells obtained before transplantation from donor or recipient. CD3+CD4+ and CD3+CD8+ populations were FACS-sorted from unstimulated pre-transplant donor and recipient cells taken from spleen or lymph nodes. Preparation of the library involved the immunoSEQ multiplex PCR assay. In most patients, genomic DNA was isolated using the Qiagen DNeasy Blood and Tissue Kit and sent frozen to Adaptive Biotechnologies for TCR sequencing. For most patients, genomic DNA was subjected to high-throughput TCR-beta CDR3 sequencing by Adaptive Biotechnologies. The authors processed their data as follows. Adaptive's ImmunoSEQ software was the source of the TCR sequencing data for 18 patients, while a few other patients were processed with MiXCR and VDJtools. To correct CD4 versus CD8 sorting errors, sequences present in both subsets at a frequency ratio below 5:1 were removed. CDR3 nucleotide sequences shared between donor and recipient were removed because their origin could not be assigned. To count as alloreactive, a clone needed at least 2-fold expansion over unstimulated cells and a minimum CFSE-low frequency of 0.002% (template counts) or 0.001% (read counts). A clone was considered mappable if detected in the sequenced pre-transplant spleen, lymph node, or MLR CFSE-low populations of the donor or recipient. The cumulative frequency of alloreactive clones was calculated as a percentage of all sequences, weighted by copy number. This is the immuneACCESS table as TCRdb keeps it, with only in-frame sequences that have V and J called. A part of the clones is gone; compared with another copy, unresolved V genes explain less than half, and the rest is unexplained. V and J calls and clone size are given by that table; D and trimming were obtained from the DNA. In this sample the table shows about 71,000 clones, roughly 87% of which occur a single time. About 1.3% of the sample lies in the top ten.

Counted from cysteine to phenylalanine, this CDR3 has 16 amino acids. Of the read, only the CDR3 DNA is kept; its 48 bases are in frame from base 1. Taken from the germline V gene (reference sequence), the CDR1 and CDR2 loops are SGHNT and YYREEE. V is cut back by 2 bases and J by 4 bases, with 8 bases in the junction unmatched. This record belongs to a study of graft-versus-host responses after intestinal transplantation listed by TCRdb under 2021. Regarding the study in general: Recipients received multivisceral, liver-intestinal, or isolated intestinal transplants. All recipients received anti-thymocyte globulin induction followed by maintenance tacrolimus and steroids for about three years. After intestinal transplantation, graft-versus-host and host-versus-graft alloreactive T cell clones were followed in the graft, circulation and bone marrow using bulk TCR-beta CDR3 sequencing. To identify alloreactive clones, pre-transplant mixed lymphocyte reaction products were sequenced and then compared with unstimulated pre-transplant donor and recipient T cells. Of the 20 to 30 intestinal transplant recipients enrolled in the cohort, one of whom was a retransplant, a few patients without pretransplant specimens were excluded. Donor T cell macrochimerism was defined as a peak of at least 4% donor T cells among recipient peripheral blood mononuclear cells. Instead of going to the commercial service, samples from a few later patients were sequenced in-house on an Illumina MiSeq and processed with MiXCR. Summary of the overall study and its limitations: GvH clones turned up in recipient bone marrow, with some appearing earlier in ileal mucosa or blood, a pattern consistent with an intestinal mucosal origin. Conclusions were limited by the relatively low number and heterogeneity of intestinal transplant patients. Patients with donor T cell macrochimerism had high GvH to HvG T cell clonal ratios in their allografts. Early after transplant, peak levels of circulating GvH clones were associated with declines in HvG clones.

The chain couples TRBV5-4 to TRBJ1-4; TRBD1 matches 7 bases in the middle. Material: unstimulated CD8+ T cells sorted from spleen or lymph node cells, obtained before intestinal transplant. The clonotype was recovered from a human donor who received an intestinal transplant. The encoded CDR3 is CASSLWTGEDNEKLFF. The DNA sequence reads TGTGCCAGCAGCTTATGGACAGGAGAGGATAATGAAAAACTGTTTTTT.